The subject of this entry is one TCR beta chain. The data are from a study of OX40 agonist ivuxolimab in advanced cancers. Germline-derived CDR1 and CDR2 are SGHDT and YYEEEE. CDR3 length equals 13 residues. Trimming shortened V by 0 bases and J by 9 bases, and 10 bases separated the two germline ends. Libraries were prepared by immunoSEQ multiplex PCR; TCRdb keeps only in-frame clonotypes and omits some of them. The sample records about 58,000 clones, around 87% being singletons. The clonotype was recovered from an adult with an advanced solid tumor such as melanoma, head and neck, liver or kidney cancer. This chain joins TRBV5-6 and TRBJ2-1; D is uncertain. This sample comprised CD4+ or CD8+ T cells sorted from blood, obtained in a trial of the OX40 agonist ivuxolimab. The CDR3: CASSLATGLEQFF. CDR3 in DNA: TGTGCCAGCAGCTTGGCGACTGGGCTTGAGCAGTTCTTC.